This TCR beta chain originates from a study of human CD8 memory T cell subsets. The CDR3 is 15 amino acids. From germline, CDR1 is SNHLY and CDR2 FYNNEI. UMI-labeled 5' RACE was used to make TCR beta libraries. TCRdb re-analyzed the 5' RACE reads; it lists each CDR3 protein once, without DNA. The sample is made up of some 7,000 distinct CDR3 sequences, and the top ten hold around 20% of it. Source material: CD8+ T cells from PBMCs. The sequence came from a human donor in good health. The chain employs TRBV2 and TRBJ2-2; absent DNA, TCRdb's TRBD2 call cannot be checked. This chain's CDR3 is CASGLGYRSPRELFF.